This T cell receptor beta chain originates from a study of OX40 agonist ivuxolimab in advanced cancers. On the study more broadly: People in dose escalation had one of these cancers: hepatocellular carcinoma, melanoma, renal cell or head and neck cancer. Participants, 82.7% male, averaged around 60 years of age, ranging from roughly 20 to 79.

About this clone itself: No antigen is known for it.

Study conclusions and caveats: CD8+ T cells showed, on average, more clonal expansion than CD4+ cells. It was not determined which antigens were specifically recognized by the peripheral T cells that had undergone clonal expansion.

Generated by immunoSEQ multiplex PCR, the TCRdb table keeps only in-frame clones and is missing some. The sample shows 42,000 or so clones, about 81% of them seen only once. Trimming removed 3 bases from V and 6 bases from J; junction bases left unmatched: 8. The germline CDR1 and CDR2 sequences are SQVTM and ANQGSEA. CDR3 length: 15 residues. The sequence was collected from an adult with an advanced solid tumor such as melanoma, head and neck, liver or kidney cancer. The sequences come from CD4+ or CD8+ T cells sorted from blood, collected in a trial of the OX40 agonist ivuxolimab. The gene calls are TRBV29-1 and TRBJ1-4, with TRBD1 matching 9 bases. CDR3 residues: CSVEGPGTGYEKLFF. The CDR3 bases are TGCAGCGTTGAGGGCCCCGGGACAGGGTATGAAAAACTGTTTTTT.